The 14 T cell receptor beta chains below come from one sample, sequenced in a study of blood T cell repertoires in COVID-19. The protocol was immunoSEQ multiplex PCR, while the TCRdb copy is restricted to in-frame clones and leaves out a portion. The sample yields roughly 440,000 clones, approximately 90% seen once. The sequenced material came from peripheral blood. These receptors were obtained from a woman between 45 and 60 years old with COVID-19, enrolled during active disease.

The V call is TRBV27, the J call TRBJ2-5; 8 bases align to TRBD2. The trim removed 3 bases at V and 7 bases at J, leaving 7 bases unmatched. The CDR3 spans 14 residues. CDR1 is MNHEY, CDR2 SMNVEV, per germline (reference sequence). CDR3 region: CASSFRGGQGTQYF. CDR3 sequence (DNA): TGTGCCAGCAGTTTTCGGGGGGGGCAGGGGACCCAGTACTTC.

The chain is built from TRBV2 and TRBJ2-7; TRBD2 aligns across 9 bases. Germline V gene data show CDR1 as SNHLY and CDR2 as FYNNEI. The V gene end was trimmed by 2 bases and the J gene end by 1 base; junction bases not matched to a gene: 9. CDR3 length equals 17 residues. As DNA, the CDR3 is TGTGCCAGCAGTGAAAGGGCCCCGGGACTAGCTTCCTACGAGCAGTACTTC. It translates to CASSERAPGLASYEQYF.

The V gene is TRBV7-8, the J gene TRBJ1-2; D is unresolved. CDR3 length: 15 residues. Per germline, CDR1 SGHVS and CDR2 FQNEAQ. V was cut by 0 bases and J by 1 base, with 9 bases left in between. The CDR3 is CASSLARDLNYGYTF. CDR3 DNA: TGTGCCAGCAGCTTAGCTCGCGATCTTAACTATGGCTACACCTTC.

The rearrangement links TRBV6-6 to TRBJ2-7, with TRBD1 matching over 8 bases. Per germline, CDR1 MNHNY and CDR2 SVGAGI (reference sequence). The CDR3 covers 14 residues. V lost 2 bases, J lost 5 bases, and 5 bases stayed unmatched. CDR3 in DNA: TGTGCCAGCAGTTACATGGACAGGGCTGACGAGCAGTACTTC. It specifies CASSYMDRADEQYF.

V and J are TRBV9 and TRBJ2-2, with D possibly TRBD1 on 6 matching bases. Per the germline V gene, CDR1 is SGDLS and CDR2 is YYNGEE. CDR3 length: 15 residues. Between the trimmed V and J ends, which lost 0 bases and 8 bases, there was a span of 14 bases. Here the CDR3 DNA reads TGTGCCAGCAGCGTAGACAAGGGGGTGTTAGGGGAGCTGTTTTTT. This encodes CASSVDKGVLGELFF.

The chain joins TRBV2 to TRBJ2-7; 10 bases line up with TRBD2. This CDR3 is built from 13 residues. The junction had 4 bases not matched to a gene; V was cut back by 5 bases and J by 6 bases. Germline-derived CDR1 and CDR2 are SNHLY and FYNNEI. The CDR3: CASSIVAGGEQYF. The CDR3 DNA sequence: TGTGCCAGCAGTATCGTAGCGGGGGGCGAGCAGTACTTC.

CDR3 protein: CASSQDRGGLSDTQYF. The CDR3 DNA reads TGTGCCAGCAGCCAAGATAGGGGGGGACTTTCAGATACGCAGTATTTT. The chain links TRBV3-1 (or the pseudogene TRBV3-2) to TRBJ2-3; D might be TRBD2 (7 bases). V was cut by 0 bases and J by 4 bases, with 14 bases left in between. This CDR3 region has 16 residues. In germline, CDR1 is LGHDT, CDR2 YNNKEL (reference sequence).

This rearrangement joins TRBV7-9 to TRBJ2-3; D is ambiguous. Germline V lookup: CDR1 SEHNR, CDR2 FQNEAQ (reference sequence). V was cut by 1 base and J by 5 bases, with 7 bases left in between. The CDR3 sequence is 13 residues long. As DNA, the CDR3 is TGTGCCAGCAGCTTAGAGTCCGGAGATACGCAGTATTTT. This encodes CASSLESGDTQYF.

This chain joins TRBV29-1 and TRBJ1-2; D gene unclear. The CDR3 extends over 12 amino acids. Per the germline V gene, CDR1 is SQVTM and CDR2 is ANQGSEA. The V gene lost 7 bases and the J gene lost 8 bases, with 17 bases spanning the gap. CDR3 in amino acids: CSATEGAGGYTF. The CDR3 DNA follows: TGCAGCGCCACAGAGGGTGCTGGAGGCTACACCTTC.

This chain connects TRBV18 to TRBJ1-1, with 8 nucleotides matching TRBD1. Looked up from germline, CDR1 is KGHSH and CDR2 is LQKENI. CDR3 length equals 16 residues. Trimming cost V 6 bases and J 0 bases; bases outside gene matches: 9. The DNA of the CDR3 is TGTGCCAGCTCCCAACCCCCGACAGGGGTGAACACTGAAGCTTTCTTT. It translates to CASSQPPTGVNTEAFF.

The DNA for the CDR3 is TGCGCCAGCAGTGAGTACCGACTAGCTCTGGATACGCAGTATTTT. Translated, it gives CASSEYRLALDTQYF. J is TRBJ2-3 and V is TRBV10-2, with 7 bases lining up with TRBD2. The CDR3 is 15 amino acids. The junction had 7 bases not matched to a gene; V was cut back by 1 base and J by 6 bases. The germline CDR1 and CDR2 sequences are WSHSY and SAAADI.

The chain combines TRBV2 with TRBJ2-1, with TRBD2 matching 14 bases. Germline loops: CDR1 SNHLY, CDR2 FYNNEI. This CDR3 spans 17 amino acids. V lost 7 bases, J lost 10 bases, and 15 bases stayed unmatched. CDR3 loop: CASTGRGLAGVSWEQFF. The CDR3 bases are TGTGCCAGCACCGGGAGGGGACTAGCGGGGGTCTCGTGGGAGCAGTTCTTC.

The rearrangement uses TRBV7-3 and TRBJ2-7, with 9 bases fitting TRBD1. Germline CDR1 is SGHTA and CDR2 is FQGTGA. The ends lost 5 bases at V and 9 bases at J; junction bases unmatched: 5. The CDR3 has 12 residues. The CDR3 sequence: CASSPGTGWQYF. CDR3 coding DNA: TGTGCCAGCAGCCCCGGGACAGGGTGGCAGTACTTC.

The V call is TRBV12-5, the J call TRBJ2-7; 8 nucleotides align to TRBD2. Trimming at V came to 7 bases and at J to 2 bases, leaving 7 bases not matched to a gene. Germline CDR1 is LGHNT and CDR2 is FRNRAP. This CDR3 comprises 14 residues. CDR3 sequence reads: CASAPGGGTYEQYF. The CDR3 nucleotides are TGTGCTAGTGCCCCGGGAGGGGGAACCTACGAGCAGTACTTC.